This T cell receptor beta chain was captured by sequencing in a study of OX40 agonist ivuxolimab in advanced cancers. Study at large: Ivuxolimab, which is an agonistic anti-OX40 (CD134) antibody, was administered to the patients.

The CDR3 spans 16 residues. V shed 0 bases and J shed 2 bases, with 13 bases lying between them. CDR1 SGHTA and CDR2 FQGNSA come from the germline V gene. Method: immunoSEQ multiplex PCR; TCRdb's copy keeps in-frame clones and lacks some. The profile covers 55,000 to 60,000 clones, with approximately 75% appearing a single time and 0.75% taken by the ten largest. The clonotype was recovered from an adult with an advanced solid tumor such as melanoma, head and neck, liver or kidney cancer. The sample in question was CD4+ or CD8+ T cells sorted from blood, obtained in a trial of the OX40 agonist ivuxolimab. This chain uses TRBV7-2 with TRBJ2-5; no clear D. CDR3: CASSLAPGVGQETQYF. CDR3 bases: TGTGCCAGCAGCTTAGCTCCTGGGGTGGGGCAAGAGACCCAGTACTTC.